The T cell receptor (beta chain) described here comes from a study of T cell responses to AZD1222 COVID-19 vaccine (dated by TCRdb to 2020 to 2022). Regarding the complete study: Because spike-specific TCR depth and breadth did not differ between the two schedules, AZD1222 recipients who got a second dose at roughly 4 weeks were pooled with those who got a second dose at roughly 12 weeks. TCR sequencing was performed for over 230 trial participants, of whom approximately 200 were given two doses of AZD1222 and around 26 were given two doses of MenACWY control vaccine. Trial participants were enrolled by age into 18-55, 56-69 and 70-plus year subgroups, with roughly 150, 30 and 60 TCR-sequenced participants respectively. The study at large found these results: Reportedly, almost half of the unique spike-specific TCRs recognized epitopes lying outside the regions that are mutated in the B.1.351 and B.1.1.7 variants. In the small 56-69-year group, the increase in depth fell short of significance, most likely because of low power. A significant rise in spike-specific TCR breadth and depth was observed after two AZD1222 doses relative to day 0 and relative to MenACWY recipients. No day 14 peak-response samples were available, so repertoires were characterized only after the peak T cell response. Only a handful of AZD1222 recipients were SARS-CoV-2 seropositive at baseline, limiting conclusions about previously exposed vaccinees. Participants were mostly white British, with more females than males. The authors suggested clonal diversity may have been underestimated. The vaccine-associated CD4 TCRs covered the entire spike protein, and the dominant responses fell in regions 160-218 and 743-854.

The CDR3 regions of human TCRbeta chains were analyzed by immunosequencing. On the study's bioinformatics: TCRs in the repertoires were compared against a reference library of SARS-CoV-2-specific TCRs that had been generated with the MIRA antigen-specificity platform. Breadth was defined as the fraction of unique TCRs that were SARS-CoV-2-associated, and depth was defined as the fraction of total T cells that were SARS-CoV-2-associated. Each spike-specific TCR was assigned to its reactive spike region and to a CD4 or CD8 class using the MIRA data. Log10-transformed breadth and depth values were compared by one-way ANOVA with Sidak's multiple comparisons tests. This immuneACCESS table, as held by TCRdb, lists in-frame sequences with V and J called but not all clones. Of the missing ones, under half trace to an unresolved V gene in checked studies; the others have no known cause. Clonal size and the V and J genes are those of that table, whereas D and trimming came from the DNA. The sample records over 100,000 clones, around 87% of which are singletons. The leading ten clones occupy about 5% of the sample.

The meaning of the sample's time point label: baseline before first vaccination. Vaccinee samples came from UK trials COV001 and COV002, including a single-blind randomized controlled phase 2/3 trial of AZD1222 (ChAdOx1 nCoV-19) in healthy adults. Trial participant PBMC samples were collected at day 0 and day 28 after the second dose for TCRbeta chain sequencing. CDR1 and CDR2 were assigned from the germline V gene (reference sequence) as PRHDT and FYEKMQ. The CDR3 goes from the cysteine to the phenylalanine over 20 residues. Of all the DNA, just the CDR3 is kept, 60 bases in frame from base 1. The germline V end is reduced by 5 bases and the J end by 2 bases; junction bases left unmatched: 18. On this clone: No cognate antigen has been identified for it. One base away there is no much larger clone; base qualities are not given.

The clonotype was recovered from an adult in good health. The chain couples TRBV13 to TRBJ1-4; 9 bases in the middle match TRBD1. Sequenced here: peripheral blood, sampled on day 0 of AZD1222 vaccination. The CDR3 sequence is CASSPLRGQGKDSTNEKLFF. Read as DNA, the sequence is TGTGCCAGCAGCCCACTCAGGGGACAGGGAAAGGATTCGACTAATGAAAAACTGTTTTTT.